The 11 T cell receptor beta chains listed next were all sequenced from one sample in a study of T cell clonotyping in hematopoietic cell transplantation. Assay: immunoSEQ multiplex PCR; the TCRdb copy retains only in-frame clones and omits some. The repertoire holds approximately 50,000 clones, with 86% as singletons. Specified time point: recipient sample about 28 days before transplant, after cytoreduction. Sample: peripheral blood mononuclear cells, taken before stem cell transplant. The receptors derive from a man between 60 and 70 years old with biphenotypic leukemia. Some clones in this sample may be carry-over from other donors' samples.

This chain connects TRBV14 to TRBJ2-1; D unresolved. Germline assignment: CDR1 SGHDN and CDR2 FVKESK. Trimming took off 3 bases at V and 7 bases at J, with 13 bases between the two ends. CDR3 length: 14 residues. The CDR3 DNA follows: TGTGCCAGCAGCCAGGCCTGGTCTCTTAATGAGCAGTTCTTC. Translating it yields CASSQAWSLNEQFF.

This chain connects TRBV28 to TRBJ2-5; 9 nucleotides align to TRBD1. The CDR3 contains 15 residues. After removal of 2 bases from V and 5 bases from J, the junction contained 6 bases not matched to a gene. CDR1 MDHEN and CDR2 SYDVKM come from the germline V gene. CDR3 sequence (DNA): TGTGCCAGCAGTTTAAACAGGGGGCTGTACGAGACCCAGTACTTC. This translates into CASSLNRGLYETQYF.

The chain employs TRBV7-2 and TRBJ2-5; D ambiguous. This CDR3 contains 13 residues. The germline CDR1 and CDR2 sequences are SGHTA and FQGNSA. V gave up 10 bases and J gave up 4 bases, with 16 bases separating them. CDR3: CATPEALVETQYF. CDR3 DNA: TGTGCCACCCCTGAGGCGTTAGTAGAGACCCAGTACTTC.

V gene TRBV6-1 combines with J gene TRBJ2-7; tentative D call: TRBD2 (5 bases). The CDR3 sequence is 14 residues long. CDR1 MNHNS and CDR2 SASEGT come from the germline V gene. The V and J ends lost 11 bases and 0 bases respectively, with 17 bases between them. CDR3 loop: CAGSSGWSSYEQYF. CDR3 DNA: TGTGCCGGTTCAAGCGGCTGGAGCTCCTACGAGCAGTACTTC.

This rearrangement joins TRBV30 to TRBJ1-1; perhaps TRBD1 as D (5 bases). CDR3 length: 14 residues. Trimming stripped 2 bases from V and 1 base from J, with 11 bases between. Germline CDR1 GTSNPN, CDR2 SVGIG (reference sequence). CDR3 region: CAWSRGLRNTEAFF. The CDR3 nucleotides are TGTGCCTGGAGTCGGGGACTGAGGAACACTGAAGCTTTCTTT.

In regard to this clone: At one end the junction does not follow the germline gene, possibly because of a read error. The rearrangement uses TRBV6-1 and TRBJ1-5; 9 bases fit TRBD1. The germline CDR1 and CDR2 sequences are MNHNS and SASEGT. The CDR3 loop spans 14 amino acids. This CDR3 reads CASSRSTEQGARGF. In DNA form, the CDR3 reads TGTGCCAGCAGCCGTTCTACTGAACAGGGGGCGAGGGGTTTT.

J is TRBJ1-2 and V is TRBV2, with a possible D match to TRBD1 (5 bases). V was cut by 6 bases and J by 3 bases, with 14 bases left in between. The CDR3 runs 14 residues. Per the germline V gene, CDR1 is SNHLY and CDR2 is FYNNEI. CDR3 sequence: CASSVTRGHYGYTF. CDR3 in DNA: TGTGCCAGCAGCGTGACTAGGGGACACTATGGCTACACCTTC. Filled out from reference TRBV2 and TRBJ1-2, the complete variable domain reads EPEVTQTPSHQVTQMGQEVILRCVPISNHLYFYWYRQILGQKVEFLVSFYNNEISEKSEIFDDQFSVERPDGSNFTLKIRSTKLEDSAMYFCASSVTRGHYGYTFGSGTRLTVV.

V is TRBV4-1 and J is TRBJ2-1, with 8 nucleotides matching TRBD1. This CDR3 is 15 amino acids long. Germline V gene lookup returns CDR1 MGHRA and CDR2 YSYEKL. V shed 3 bases and J 12 bases; nucleotides not matched to a gene: 13. CDR3 DNA sequence: TGCGCCAGCAGCCACGGGGAGACAGGGGACCGGGGGCAGTTCTTC. This sequence encodes CASSHGETGDRGQFF.

This sequence joins TRBV19 and TRBJ1-2; no definite D call. From germline, CDR1 is LNHDA and CDR2 SQIVND (reference sequence). CDR3 size: 13 residues. With 6 bases removed from V and 2 bases from J, the gap between germline ends came to 10 bases. The CDR3 loop is CASRVTRNYGYTF. CDR3 nucleotides: TGTGCCAGTAGAGTTACGCGGAACTATGGCTACACCTTC.

The chain couples TRBV4-3 to TRBJ1-2; D remains ambiguous. The CDR3 is 16 residues long. Germline CDR1 reads LGHNA; CDR2 reads YSLEER. The ends were cut back, 1 base at V and 4 bases at J, with 16 bases in the middle. CDR3 sequence reads: CASSQAREGSSYGYTF. In DNA, the CDR3 is TGCGCCAGCAGCCAAGCTCGCGAGGGATCCTCCTATGGCTACACCTTC.

The chain couples TRBV28 to TRBJ2-5; 7 bases are shared with TRBD1. CDR1 is MDHEN and CDR2 is SYDVKM in the germline V gene. The CDR3 runs to 15 residues. J gave up 10 bases and V 3 bases, and 14 bases lay outside the gene matches. In DNA form, the CDR3 reads TGTGCCAGCAGTTTTATGGGGAACAGGGGAGTTAGCCAGTACTTC. This encodes CASSFMGNRGVSQYF.